Below are 24 T cell receptor beta chains sequenced from a single sample in a study of cytomegalovirus exposure and HLA in healthy donors. It was with 60 Vbeta and 13 Jbeta primers that the PCR ran. TCRdb keeps only in-frame clones here, not all; method: immunoSEQ multiplex PCR. The profile shows over 150,000 clones, roughly 80% of them singletons. The sequenced material came from PBMCs. These receptors all stem from a woman aged 25 to 39 in good health and CMV-seronegative.

This clone appeared a single time. The V gene is TRBV18, the J gene TRBJ1-1, with 8 nucleotides matching TRBD1. CDR3 length: 14 amino acids. Germline CDR1 KGHSH, CDR2 LQKENI. V trimming: 6 bases; J trimming: 1 base; junction bases outside the gene matches: 4. The CDR3 region has the DNA TGTGCCAGCTCCCCGGACAGGGCGAACACTGAAGCTTTCTTT. This codes for CASSPDRANTEAFF.

This clone was recorded a few times. The gene calls are TRBV2 and TRBJ2-5, with D hard to call. The end of the DNA aligns better with TRBJ2-7, so the J call may be wrong. The CDR3 is 13 residues long. The germline gives CDR1 SNHLY, CDR2 FYNNEI. Here the CDR3 DNA reads TGTGCCAGCAGGGGTCGGGTCTCCTACGAGCAGTACTTC. The encoded protein is CASRGRVSYEQYF.

The chain combines TRBV30 with TRBJ1-2; D gene unclear. CDR1 GTSNPN and CDR2 SVGIG come from the germline V gene (reference sequence). The V gene lost 2 bases and the J gene lost 1 base, with 8 bases spanning the gap. The CDR3 consists of 13 residues. The CDR3 spells CAWSLALNYGYTF. As DNA, the CDR3 is TGTGCCTGGAGTCTCGCACTTAACTATGGCTACACCTTC.

This clone was seen more than once but under ten times. The chain couples TRBV4-1 to TRBJ1-5, with 8 positions matching TRBD1. The germline CDR1 and CDR2 sequences are MGHRA and YSYEKL. There are 15 residues in the CDR3. V lost 5 bases to trimming and J lost 4 bases; unmatched junction nucleotides: 7. The CDR3 DNA follows: TGCGCCAGCAGCTTGACAGGGGAATGGAATCAGCCCCAGCATTTT. This gives the protein CASSLTGEWNQPQHF.

J is TRBJ2-2 and V is TRBV15, with TRBD1 as a possible D gene (5 bases). The CDR3 runs to 14 residues. CDR1 and CDR2 from the germline V gene are LNHNV and YYDKDF (reference sequence). V gave up 1 base and J gave up 6 bases, with 9 bases separating them. The CDR3 bases are TGTGCCACCAGCAGAGGGGGCGCGTCCGGGGAGCTGTTTTTT. Translated, it gives CATSRGGASGELFF.

The V call is TRBV6-1, the J call TRBJ2-5; D is possibly TRBD1 (6 bases). Germline assignment: CDR1 MNHNS and CDR2 SASEGT. Between the trimmed V and J ends, which lost 3 bases and 6 bases, there was a span of 14 bases. The CDR3 covers 14 residues. CDR3 in amino acids: CASSEVDRPQTQYF. In DNA form, the CDR3 reads TGTGCCAGCAGTGAGGTGGACAGACCGCAGACCCAGTACTTC.

The chain recombines TRBV19 with TRBJ2-3, with D uncertain. Germline V gene data show CDR1 as LNHDA and CDR2 as SQIVND (reference sequence). Trimming shortened V by 7 bases and J by 0 bases, and 11 bases separated the two germline ends. CDR3 length: 14 residues. Here the CDR3 DNA reads TGTGCCAGTAACCCCAGGTACAGCACAGATACGCAGTATTTT. Protein sequence: CASNPRYSTDTQYF. The full variable domain, its missing parts supplied by reference TRBV19 and TRBJ2-3, is DGGITQSPKYLFRKEGQNVTLSCEQNLNHDAMYWYRQDPGQGLRLIYYSQIVNDFQKGDIAEGYSVSREKKESFPLTVTSAQKNPTAFYLCASNPRYSTDTQYFGPGTRLTVL.

This clone was seen a few times. The V gene is TRBV30, the J gene TRBJ2-3; 9 bases agree with TRBD2. J lost 0 bases, V lost 4 bases, and 8 bases had no gene match. CDR1 and CDR2 from the germline V gene are GTSNPN and SVGIG (reference sequence). This CDR3 contains 16 residues. The CDR3 loop is CAWTIAGDPSTDTQYF. The DNA of the CDR3 is TGTGCCTGGACCATAGCGGGGGACCCTAGCACAGATACGCAGTATTTT.

The genes are TRBV6-4 and TRBJ2-3, with D tentatively TRBD2 (5 bases). The V and J ends lost 0 bases and 2 bases respectively, with 12 bases between them. Germline CDR1 is MRHNA and CDR2 is SNTAGT. The CDR3 covers 16 residues. As DNA, the CDR3 is TGTGCCAGCAGTGACTCACCTAGCTGGGCCACAGATACGCAGTATTTT. Its translation: CASSDSPSWATDTQYF.

The chain has TRBV18 and TRBJ1-3; 8 bases match TRBD1. The J segment lost 6 bases and the V segment lost 1 base, leaving 5 bases of the junction unmatched. From germline, CDR1 is KGHSH and CDR2 LQKENI. The CDR3 extends over 15 amino acids. This CDR3 reads CASSPRRGRENTIYF. Here the CDR3 DNA reads TGTGCCAGCTCACCACGCAGGGGGCGTGAAAACACCATATATTTT.

In this sample, this clone turned up a few times. CDR3 coding DNA: TGTGCCTGTAGGGACTTCTACGAGCAGTACTTC. Protein product: CACRDFYEQYF. This rearrangement joins TRBV30 to TRBJ2-7; a possible D gene is TRBD2 (6 bases). Trimming took 6 bases from V and 3 from J, leaving 9 bases between them. Germline CDR1 and CDR2: GTSNPN and SVGIG (reference sequence). CDR3 length equals 11 residues.

J is TRBJ2-7 and V is TRBV7-2; 12 nucleotides align to TRBD2. The CDR3 sequence is 16 residues long. Germline lookup yields CDR1 SGHTA and CDR2 FQGNSA. V lost 5 bases, J lost 2 bases, and 7 bases stayed unmatched. The CDR3 loop is CASSPGLAGIAYEQYF. In nucleotides, the CDR3 is TGTGCCAGCAGCCCCGGACTAGCGGGGATAGCCTACGAGCAGTACTTC.

V usage is TRBV7-9 and J usage is TRBJ2-7; 8 bases fit TRBD2. V dropped 1 base and J dropped 2; count of bases not matched to a gene: 4. The CDR3 covers 15 residues. Germline V gives CDR1 SEHNR, CDR2 FQNEAQ (reference sequence). The DNA for the CDR3 is TGTGCCAGCAGCTTAGGGAAGCGGGAGCCCTACGAGCAGTACTTC. This encodes CASSLGKREPYEQYF.

The chain is built from TRBV7-2 and TRBJ1-5; TRBD1 agrees at 8 bases. Germline-derived CDR1 and CDR2 are SGHTA and FQGNSA. After removal of 5 bases from V and 3 bases from J, the junction contained 6 bases not matched to a gene. The CDR3 runs to 15 residues. This chain's CDR3 is CASSPTGVNNQPQHF. The CDR3 nucleotides read TGTGCCAGCAGCCCGACAGGGGTTAACAATCAGCCCCAGCATTTT. Drawing the rest from reference TRBV7-2 and TRBJ1-5, the complete variable domain is GAGVSQSPSNKVTEKGKDVELRCDPISGHTALYWYRQSLGQGLEFLIYFQGNSAPDKSGLPSDRFSAERTGGSVSTLTIQRTQQEDSAVYLCASSPTGVNNQPQHFGDGTRLSIL.

The genes are TRBV5-1 and TRBJ1-4, with D possibly TRBD1 on 6 matching bases. The CDR3 sequence is 16 residues long. Germline assignment: CDR1 SGHRS and CDR2 YFSETQ. Trimming took off 0 bases at V and 3 bases at J, with 12 bases between the two ends. The CDR3 sequence is CASSLGGHAANEKLFF. CDR3 nucleotide sequence: TGCGCCAGCAGCTTGGGGGGGCACGCCGCTAATGAAAAACTGTTTTTT.

V and J are TRBV6-5 and TRBJ1-2, with D possibly TRBD1 on 5 matching bases. The CDR3 runs 13 residues. The V end was cut by 7 bases, the J end by 2 bases, with 11 bases between. CDR1 MNHEY and CDR2 SVGAGI come from the germline V gene. The DNA of the CDR3 is TGTGCCAGCACCACGGGGGAGAACTATGGCTACACCTTC. It encodes CASTTGENYGYTF.

The gene calls are TRBV9 and TRBJ1-2; the D gene is possibly TRBD1 (6 bases). V was trimmed by 0 bases and J by 8 bases, leaving 17 bases between them. Germline V gene sequence: CDR1 SGDLS, CDR2 YYNGEE. The CDR3 has 15 residues. The CDR3 coding sequence is TGTGCCAGCAGCGTAGAACCGACAGGTCATCGGGGCTACACCTTC. It encodes CASSVEPTGHRGYTF.

The CDR3 nucleotides are TGTGCCAGCAGTCCCTGGGGGGGACAAGAGACCCAGTACTTC. Translating gives CASSPWGGQETQYF. V usage is TRBV6-5 and J usage is TRBJ2-5; 7 nucleotides line up with TRBD2. The CDR3 is 14 amino acids. Germline-derived CDR1 and CDR2 are MNHEY and SVGAGI. V lost 5 bases, J lost 2 bases, and 5 bases stayed unmatched.

V gene TRBV9 combines with J gene TRBJ2-5; 9 bases align to TRBD1. The CDR3 consists of 13 residues. With 3 bases clipped from V and 6 bases from J, the junction kept 3 bases outside the gene matches. Per the germline V gene, CDR1 is SGDLS and CDR2 is YYNGEE. In nucleotides, the CDR3 is TGTGCCAGCAGCGAGGGGACAGGGAAGACCCAGTACTTC. It translates to CASSEGTGKTQYF.

The rearrangement uses TRBV27 and TRBJ1-2; weak D call: TRBD1 (5 bases). The germline V and J ends were trimmed by 2 bases and 7 bases, with 14 bases remaining between them. The CDR3 is made up of 14 amino acids. Germline loops: CDR1 MNHEY, CDR2 SMNVEV (reference sequence). The CDR3 loop reads CASSLQGAVGGYTF. CDR3 bases: TGTGCCAGCAGTTTACAAGGGGCCGTAGGTGGCTACACCTTC.

This sequence joins TRBV27 and TRBJ2-1; no clear D. Trimming took 3 bases from V and 0 from J, leaving 12 bases between them. CDR1 is MNHEY, CDR2 SMNVEV, per germline (reference sequence). This CDR3 is 16 amino acids long. The CDR3 here is CASSFFALSSYNEQFF. CDR3 in DNA: TGTGCCAGCAGTTTTTTCGCCCTCAGCTCCTACAATGAGCAGTTCTTC.

The rearrangement joins TRBV11-3 to TRBJ2-2, with 10 bases matching TRBD2. The CDR3 spans 16 residues. Germline V gene data show CDR1 as SGHNT and CDR2 as YENEEA. V lost 3 bases to trimming and J lost 2 bases; unmatched junction nucleotides: 3. Here the CDR3 reads CASSFGLAVNTGELFF. In nucleotides, the CDR3 is TGTGCCAGCAGCTTTGGACTAGCGGTAAACACCGGGGAGCTGTTTTTT.

V is TRBV27 and J is TRBJ2-7; maybe TRBD1 (6 bases). V shed 5 bases and J shed 2 bases, with 10 bases lying between them. The length of the CDR3 is 13 residues. Germline CDR1 is MNHEY and CDR2 is SMNVEV (reference sequence). As DNA, the CDR3 is TGTGCCAGCAGTCTAGGACAGACCTACGAGCAGTACTTC. Its translation: CASSLGQTYEQYF.

The V call is TRBV7-2, the J call TRBJ2-7, with 9 bases matching TRBD2. The CDR3 loop spans 15 amino acids. Per germline, CDR1 SGHTA and CDR2 FQGNSA. Trimming at V came to 2 bases and at J to 2 bases, leaving 4 bases not matched to a gene. Here the CDR3 reads CASSLQAGGPYEQYF. The CDR3 DNA reads as TGTGCCAGCAGCTTACAAGCGGGGGGCCCCTACGAGCAGTACTTC.